The clone carrying this T cell receptor beta chain was seen more than once but under ten times. The antigen is not known. The data derive from a study of vaccination effects on CD4 cells after COVID-19. Findings of the study overall: Most post-vaccine spike-reactive clones in convalescents were new, not infection-derived. Limitations: small convalescent group and missing early post-infection timepoints.

Trimming stripped 4 bases from V and 2 bases from J, with 12 bases between. This CDR3 has 13 amino acids. The V gene's germline CDR1 is GTSNPN and CDR2 SVGIG (reference sequence). Expansion of antigen-specific CD4+ T cells with viral peptide pools was carried out by the ViraFEST assay before sequencing. The culture ran for 10 to 11 days, and then CD4+ T cells were isolated. Convalescent patients had PCR-confirmed SARS-CoV-2 infection between March and December 2020. Researchers reported culturing approximately 2.2 million PBMC in each well, adding 8 to 10 IU/ml IL-2 and about 9.5 ug/ml peptides. Cultures got half-medium changes with IL-2 on days 3 and 7. Libraries were prepared by immunoSEQ multiplex PCR; TCRdb keeps only in-frame clonotypes and omits some of them. The sample yields about 26,000 clones, more than 75% seen once.

The TCR was taken from a human donor who had a prior SARS-CoV-2 infection. Sequenced material: CD4+ T cells from PBMCs cultured with HCoV-NL63 spike peptides, taken before COVID-19 vaccination. V and J are TRBV30 and TRBJ2-7; unclear D gene. This chain's CDR3 is CAWTRARTYEQYF. In DNA, the CDR3 is TGTGCCTGGACCCGGGCCAGAACCTACGAGCAGTACTTC. The full variable domain, in which reference TRBV30 and TRBJ2-7 provide the parts outside the CDR3, is SQTIHQWPATLVQPVGSPLSLECTVEGTSNPNLYWYRQAAGRGLQLLFYSVGIGQISSEVPQNLSASRPQDRQFILSSKKLLLSDSGFYLCAWTRARTYEQYFGPGTRLTVT.